Following are 26 T cell receptor beta chains from one sample sequenced in a study of cytomegalovirus exposure and HLA in healthy donors (dated by TCRdb to about 2017). The protocol used for the library was the immunoSEQ multiplex PCR assay. For the multiplex PCR, a mixture combining 60 forward primers for TCR Vbeta segments and 13 reverse primers for TCR Jbeta segments was used. TCRdb obtained this table from immuneACCESS and retained in-frame rearrangements with V and J assigned. These tables miss some clones; where compared with another copy, unresolved V genes account for less than half of the shortfall, and the remainder is unexplained. The table for this sample lists 150,000 to 200,000 clones; 82% of them were counted only once. Of the sample, approximately 1.5% falls within the top ten clones. The material sequenced was PBMCs. The receptors stem from a girl between 10 and 17 years old in good health and CMV-seropositive.

This chain connects TRBV19 to TRBJ1-5; the D gene is possibly TRBD1 (5 bases). In germline, CDR1 is LNHDA, CDR2 SQIVND (reference sequence). The V and J ends lost 1 base and 4 bases respectively, with 5 bases between them. The CDR3 is 13 residues long. CDR3 nucleotides: TGTGCCAGTAGTATAGGACAGAATCAGCCCCAGCATTTT. Translated, it gives CASSIGQNQPQHF.

The CDR3 DNA follows: TGTGCCAGCAGCCCGGGGCCAGGGACACCTTACGAGCAGTACTTC. Amino acid sequence: CASSPGPGTPYEQYF. The gene calls are TRBV7-3 and TRBJ2-7; maybe TRBD1 (6 bases). The V gene's germline CDR1 is SGHTA and CDR2 FQGTGA. With 5 bases removed from V and 4 bases from J, the gap between germline ends came to 18 bases. This CDR3 is built from 15 residues.

In its sample, this clone was seen once. This rearrangement joins TRBV4-1 to TRBJ1-2; 7 positions agree with TRBD1. This CDR3 is 18 amino acids long. CDR1 is MGHRA and CDR2 is YSYEKL in the germline V gene. The J segment lost 2 bases and the V segment lost 4 bases, leaving 16 bases of the junction unmatched. Written as DNA, the CDR3 is TGCGCCAGCAGCCCCCCAGGGGCAGGGGGGTCTTCCAACTATGGCTACACCTTC. The encoded protein is CASSPPGAGGSSNYGYTF.

The chain is built from TRBV5-4 and TRBJ1-1, with D perhaps matching TRBD1 (5 bases). The V end lost 0 bases, the J end lost 2 bases, and 11 bases lay between the germline ends. This CDR3 is built from 15 residues. Germline CDR1 reads SGHNT; CDR2 reads YYREEE (reference sequence). The CDR3 loop reads CASSLGRGQNTEAFF. The CDR3 DNA sequence: TGTGCCAGCAGCTTGGGGAGGGGCCAAAACACTGAAGCTTTCTTT.

The chain is built from TRBV6-5 and TRBJ1-4; D call uncertain. The CDR3 is made up of 16 amino acids. Germline V CDR1 and CDR2: MNHEY, SVGAGI. V lost 0 bases and J lost 3, with 11 bases in between. The CDR3 loop is CASSYSIGEANEKLFF. In DNA form, the CDR3 reads TGTGCCAGCAGTTACTCGATCGGAGAAGCTAATGAAAAACTGTTTTTT.

The genes are TRBV19 and TRBJ1-2, with D perhaps matching TRBD1 (6 bases). Between the trimmed V and J ends, which lost 3 bases and 3 bases, there was a span of 11 bases. The V gene's germline CDR1 is LNHDA and CDR2 SQIVND (reference sequence). The CDR3 covers 14 residues. The CDR3 spells CASSIGGIYYGYTF. The DNA of the CDR3 is TGTGCCAGTAGTATTGGGGGCATCTACTATGGCTACACCTTC.

J is TRBJ2-1 and V is TRBV19; D may be TRBD1 (7 bases). Germline V CDR1 and CDR2: LNHDA, SQIVND (reference sequence). Trimming cost V 3 bases and J 7 bases, with 13 bases left between them. The CDR3 totals 14 residues. CDR3 nucleotides: TGTGCCAGTAGTATCATGGCAGGGGGGAATGAGCAGTTCTTC. This codes for CASSIMAGGNEQFF.

The CDR3 protein is CASSSRTQHSVTGELFF. CDR3 nucleotide sequence: TGTGCCAGCAGCTCGAGGACACAGCATTCCGTCACCGGGGAGCTGTTTTTT. V and J are TRBV27 and TRBJ2-2; a weak D match, TRBD1 (5 bases). CDR1 is MNHEY, CDR2 SMNVEV, per germline (reference sequence). Trimming pared 6 bases from V and 4 bases from J, leaving 21 bases between. The CDR3 consists of 17 residues.

J is TRBJ1-2 and V is TRBV9, with no clear D. Germline assignment: CDR1 SGDLS and CDR2 YYNGEE. V was pared by 0 bases and J by 0 bases, with 9 bases between. This CDR3 is built from 15 residues. CDR3 coding DNA: TGTGCCAGCAGCGTAGACCGTTTAGCTAACTATGGCTACACCTTC. It is translated as CASSVDRLANYGYTF.

This chain uses TRBV9 with TRBJ2-1, with 15 bases that match TRBD2. Germline CDR1 and CDR2: SGDLS and YYNGEE. The junction had 6 bases not matched to a gene; V was cut back by 4 bases and J by 7 bases. The CDR3 has 16 residues. The CDR3 nucleotides are TGTGCCAGCAGCCACCCGGGACTAGCGGGGGGAAATGAGCAGTTCTTC. Its translation: CASSHPGLAGGNEQFF.

The rearrangement links TRBV28 to TRBJ2-3; TRBD1 might be the D (5 bases). The germline V gene has CDR1 MDHEN and CDR2 SYDVKM. The V and J ends lost 6 bases and 2 bases respectively, with 15 bases between them. CDR3 length: 15 amino acids. In DNA, the CDR3 is TGTGCCAGCAGCAGTAGCAGGGTTACCACAGATACGCAGTATTTT. Translating it yields CASSSSRVTTDTQYF.

The rearrangement links TRBV9 to TRBJ1-2; no clear D gene. Trimming removed 0 bases at V and 7 bases at J, with 13 bases between. The germline gives CDR1 SGDLS, CDR2 YYNGEE. This CDR3 has 14 residues. CDR3 amino acids: CASSVEQYPLGYTF. The DNA for the CDR3 is TGTGCCAGCAGCGTAGAACAATATCCTCTTGGCTACACCTTC.

The V call is TRBV27, the J call TRBJ2-7; 9 bases align to TRBD2. Germline loops: CDR1 MNHEY, CDR2 SMNVEV (reference sequence). The CDR3 consists of 15 residues. The V gene end was trimmed by 4 bases and the J gene end by 0 bases; junction bases not matched to a gene: 4. This CDR3 is CASSWGLATSYEQYF. The CDR3 DNA reads as TGTGCCAGCAGTTGGGGACTAGCAACCTCCTACGAGCAGTACTTC.

The chain couples TRBV5-1 to TRBJ1-1; D is unclear. Trimming took 4 bases from V and 1 from J, leaving 11 bases between them. The CDR3 is 14 residues long. Germline V lookup: CDR1 SGHRS, CDR2 YFSETQ. The CDR3: CASSPRAGNTEAFF. The CDR3 bases are TGCGCCAGCAGCCCGAGGGCAGGGAACACTGAAGCTTTCTTT.

J is TRBJ2-7 and V is TRBV7-2, with 7 bases fitting TRBD1. CDR3 length: 14 amino acids. From germline, CDR1 is SGHTA and CDR2 FQGNSA. The ends lost 1 base at V and 0 bases at J; junction bases unmatched: 0. The CDR3 DNA sequence: TGTGCCAGCAGCTTAGGGACAGGCTCCTACGAGCAGTACTTC. It translates to CASSLGTGSYEQYF. Supplemented by reference TRBV7-2 and TRBJ2-7, the full variable domain reads GAGVSQSPSNKVTEKGKDVELRCDPISGHTALYWYRQSLGQGLEFLIYFQGNSAPDKSGLPSDRFSAERTGGSVSTLTIQRTQQEDSAVYLCASSLGTGSYEQYFGPGTRLTVT.

J is TRBJ1-1 and V is TRBV9; TRBD1 matches at 8 bases. The trim removed 2 bases at V and 4 bases at J, leaving 7 bases unmatched. The germline V gene encodes CDR1 SGDLS and CDR2 YYNGEE. CDR3 length: 15 residues. CDR3 in amino acids: CASSVSGGAGTEAFF. In DNA form, the CDR3 reads TGTGCCAGCAGCGTGTCAGGGGGCGCCGGCACTGAAGCTTTCTTT.

This clone was recorded only once. The chain couples TRBV7-8 to TRBJ2-1, with 10 nucleotides matching TRBD2. V lost 5 bases, J lost 6 bases, and 13 bases stayed unmatched. This CDR3 contains 17 residues. The germline CDR1 and CDR2 sequences are SGHVS and FQNEAQ. CDR3 coding DNA: TGTGCCAGCAGCGTTGATCCCGGGACTAGCGTAACCAATGAGCAGTTCTTC. Residues: CASSVDPGTSVTNEQFF.

The genes are TRBV28 and TRBJ2-7, with D possibly matching TRBD2 (5 bases). With 6 bases removed from V and 0 bases from J, the gap between germline ends came to 12 bases. Germline assignment: CDR1 MDHEN and CDR2 SYDVKM. The length of the CDR3 is 14 residues. CDR3 DNA: TGTGCCAGCAGCTCCCCGGGGATCTCCTACGAGCAGTACTTC. Its translation: CASSSPGISYEQYF. The entire variable domain, with the rest obtained from reference TRBV28 and TRBJ2-7, is as follows: DVKVTQSSRYLVKRTGEKVFLECVQDMDHENMFWYRQDPGLGLRLIYFSYDVKMKEKGDIPEGYSVSREKKERFSLILESASTNQTSMYLCASSSPGISYEQYFGPGTRLTVT.

This clone was counted a single time. The V and J genes are TRBV5-4 and TRBJ2-2; TRBD2 matches 8 bases. V shed 0 bases and J 7 bases; nucleotides not matched to a gene: 5. CDR1 is SGHNT, CDR2 YYREEE, per germline (reference sequence). The CDR3 has 15 amino acids. CDR3 protein: CASSLVGSGNGELFF. Here the CDR3 DNA reads TGTGCCAGCAGCTTGGTCGGTAGCGGGAACGGGGAGCTGTTTTTT.

The J gene is TRBJ2-2, the V gene TRBV5-1, with D uncertain. V was trimmed by 2 bases and J by 3 bases, leaving 11 bases between them. Germline lookup yields CDR1 SGHRS and CDR2 YFSETQ. This CDR3 is built from 15 residues. CDR3 in DNA: TGCGCCAGCAGCTTTAAGAACAGCTACACCGGGGAGCTGTTTTTT. This codes for CASSFKNSYTGELFF.

As regards this clone: This same CDR3 is encoded by further DNA sequences in the sample. The chain joins TRBV4-3 to TRBJ2-2; D not resolved. This CDR3 contains 14 residues. The V and J ends lost 1 base and 4 bases respectively, with 7 bases between them. Germline V CDR1 and CDR2: LGHNA, YSLEER. This chain's CDR3 is CASSQGTGTGELFF. Written as DNA, the CDR3 is TGCGCCAGCAGCCAAGGTACGGGCACCGGGGAGCTGTTTTTT.

This chain uses TRBV2 with TRBJ2-5, with D perhaps matching TRBD2 (6 bases). Trimming cost V 3 bases and J 5 bases, with 13 bases left between them. CDR3 length: 14 residues. Germline V gene lookup returns CDR1 SNHLY and CDR2 FYNNEI. Here the CDR3 DNA reads TGTGCCAGCAGTGATGGTCGTGGGGGGGAGACCCAGTACTTC. As protein: CASSDGRGGETQYF.

The chain is built from TRBV10-3 and TRBJ1-3; D gene uncertain. Germline V gene sequence: CDR1 ENHRY, CDR2 SYGVKD. V was cut by 0 bases and J by 2 bases, with 8 bases left in between. The CDR3 spans 15 residues. The CDR3: CAISESTGAGNTIYF. In nucleotides, the CDR3 is TGTGCCATCAGTGAGTCGACCGGGGCTGGAAACACCATATATTTT.

J is TRBJ2-3 and V is TRBV2, with 8 positions matching TRBD2. CDR3 length: 14 residues. V dropped 6 bases and J dropped 3; count of bases not matched to a gene: 5. Germline values: CDR1 SNHLY, CDR2 FYNNEI. In nucleotides, the CDR3 is TGTGCCAGCAGGAGAGCGGGAGCGACAGATACGCAGTATTTT. It is translated as CASRRAGATDTQYF.

CDR3: CAISEGGRRVETQYF. The CDR3 DNA reads as TGTGCCATCAGTGAGGGCGGGAGGAGAGTGGAGACCCAGTACTTC. V is TRBV10-3 and J is TRBJ2-5; 8 bases agree with TRBD2. The CDR3 has 15 amino acids. After removal of 2 bases from V and 5 bases from J, the junction contained 7 bases not matched to a gene. Germline CDR1 and CDR2: ENHRY and SYGVKD.

This clone occurred a few times. The V call is TRBV28, the J call TRBJ2-7, with 8 bases lining up with TRBD2. CDR1 MDHEN and CDR2 SYDVKM come from the germline V gene. The trim removed 3 bases at V and 3 bases at J, leaving 16 bases unmatched. This CDR3 comprises 18 residues. CDR3 coding DNA: TGTGCCAGCAGTTTGAGTGGCAGCAACGGGAGGGCCTTCTACGAGCAGTACTTC. It specifies CASSLSGSNGRAFYEQYF.